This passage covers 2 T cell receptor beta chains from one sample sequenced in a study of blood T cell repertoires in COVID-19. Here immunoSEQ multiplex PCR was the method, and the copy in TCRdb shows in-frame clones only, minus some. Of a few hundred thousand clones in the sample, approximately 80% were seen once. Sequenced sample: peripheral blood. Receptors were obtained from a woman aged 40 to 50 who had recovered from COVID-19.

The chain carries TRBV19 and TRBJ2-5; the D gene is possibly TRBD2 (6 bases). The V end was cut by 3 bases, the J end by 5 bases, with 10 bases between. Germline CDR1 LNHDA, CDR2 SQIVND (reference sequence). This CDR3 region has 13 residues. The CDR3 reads CASSISGDETQYF. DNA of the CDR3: TGTGCCAGTAGTATTTCGGGGGACGAGACCCAGTACTTC.

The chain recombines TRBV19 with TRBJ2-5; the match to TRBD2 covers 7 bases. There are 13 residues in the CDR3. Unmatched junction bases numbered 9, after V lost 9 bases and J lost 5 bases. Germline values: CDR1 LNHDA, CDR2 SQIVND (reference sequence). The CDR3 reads CASSGGFIETQYF. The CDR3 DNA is TGTGCCAGCTCGGGGGGATTCATCGAGACCCAGTACTTC.